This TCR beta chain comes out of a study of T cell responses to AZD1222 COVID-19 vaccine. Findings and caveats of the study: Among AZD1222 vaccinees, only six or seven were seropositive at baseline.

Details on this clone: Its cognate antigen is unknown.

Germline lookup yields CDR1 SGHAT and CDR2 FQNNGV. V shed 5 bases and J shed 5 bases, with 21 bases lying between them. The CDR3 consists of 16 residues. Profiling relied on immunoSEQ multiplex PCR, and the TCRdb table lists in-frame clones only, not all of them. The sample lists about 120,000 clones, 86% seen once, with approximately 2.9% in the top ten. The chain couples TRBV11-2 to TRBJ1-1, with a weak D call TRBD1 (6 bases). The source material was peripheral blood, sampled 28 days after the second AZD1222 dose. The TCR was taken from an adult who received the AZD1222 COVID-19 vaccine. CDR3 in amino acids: CASSLRVGGRRTEAFF. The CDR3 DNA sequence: TGTGCCAGCAGCCTCCGGGTCGGGGGGCGGCGGACTGAAGCTTTCTTT. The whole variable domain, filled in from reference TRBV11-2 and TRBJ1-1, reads EAGVAQSPRYKIIEKRQSVAFWCNPISGHATLYWYQQILGQGPKLLIQFQNNGVVDDSQLPKDRFSAERLKGVDSTLKIQPAKLEDSAVYLCASSLRVGGRRTEAFFGQGTRLTVV.